Following are 19 T cell receptor beta chains from one sample sequenced in a study of blood T cells in healthy people across ages. For the second PCR, which ran for about 6 to 11 cycles, a sample-barcoded 5' primer and a J-beta primer mix were used. TCRdb ran MiXCR on the 5' RACE reads and lists one entry per CDR3 protein. Of approximately 900,000 distinct CDR3 sequences listed, around 48% are singletons. Sequences were obtained from blood. The source of these receptors is a man younger than 45 in good health.

V and J are TRBV25-1 and TRBJ1-4; 10 nucleotides match TRBD1. V trimming: 11 bases; J trimming: 2 bases; junction bases outside the gene matches: 5. The CDR3 has 14 amino acids. Germline lookup yields CDR1 MGHDK and CDR2 SYGVNS. The CDR3, as DNA: TGTGCCGCGGGACAGGGGAGTACTAATGAAAAACTGTTTTTT. This codes for CAAGQGSTNEKLFF.

Worth noting for this clonotype: Relative to the germline gene, one junction end is altered; a read error may explain this. The chain links TRBV2 to TRBJ2-3, with D possibly being TRBD1 or TRBD2 (5 bases each). The V gene's germline CDR1 is SNHLY and CDR2 FYNNEI. The CDR3 contains 11 residues. Here the CDR3 DNA reads TGTGCCGGTTTTGGGGGAGATGCGCAGTATTTT. Its translation is CAGFGGDAQYF.

The genes are TRBV6-6 and TRBJ2-7, with D unclear. V was trimmed by 6 bases and J by 5 bases, leaving 14 bases between them. The germline gives CDR1 MNHNY, CDR2 SVGAGI (reference sequence). CDR3 length: 13 amino acids. CDR3 coding DNA: TGTGCCAGCAGGGACCAGGTGTTGCACGAGCAGTACTTC. Amino acid sequence: CASRDQVLHEQYF.

This clonotype has only a few counts. V is TRBV27 and J is TRBJ2-7; D perhaps matches TRBD2 (5 bases). This CDR3 spans 17 amino acids. CDR1 and CDR2 (germline): MNHEY, SMNVEV (reference sequence). V was trimmed by 2 bases and J by 1 base, leaving 18 bases between them. As DNA, the CDR3 is TGTGCCAGCAGTTTACAAGACTCGCCATCGGGATCCTACGAGCAGTACTTC. Translated: CASSLQDSPSGSYEQYF.

This clonotype was counted between two and nine times. The CDR3 DNA is TGTGCTAGTGGTCCCAGCGTAGGTCAGCAGTACTTC. Translated: CASGPSVGQQYF. The V gene is TRBV12-5, the J gene TRBJ2-5; D is undetermined. CDR3 size: 12 residues. V was clipped by 5 bases and J by 11 bases, with 15 bases between them. CDR1 is LGHNT, CDR2 FRNRAP, per germline.

V and J are TRBV7-9 and TRBJ1-1; D is unresolved. Germline CDR1 is SEHNR and CDR2 is FQNEAQ (reference sequence). Trimming took off 2 bases at V and 6 bases at J, with 10 bases between the two ends. There are 13 residues in the CDR3. CDR3 amino acids: CASSLLRGAEAFF. CDR3 DNA sequence: TGTGCCAGCAGCTTACTTCGGGGTGCTGAAGCTTTCTTT.

V usage is TRBV7-3 and J usage is TRBJ1-2; no firm D call. In germline, CDR1 is SGHTA, CDR2 FQGTGA. The V gene lost 2 bases and the J gene lost 6 bases, with 10 bases spanning the gap. The CDR3 has 13 amino acids. The CDR3 spells CASSLSRGDGYTF. The CDR3 DNA is TGTGCCAGCAGCTTATCCCGCGGTGATGGCTACACCTTC.

This clonotype came up a few times. The V gene is TRBV5-1, the J gene TRBJ2-1; D is perhaps TRBD2 (5 bases). V gave up 3 bases and J gave up 7 bases, with 11 bases separating them. The CDR3 is 13 amino acids. Germline assignment: CDR1 SGHRS and CDR2 YFSETQ. The DNA for the CDR3 is TGCGCCAGCAGCTATGAGCAGCGGAATGAGCAGTTCTTC. Residues: CASSYEQRNEQFF.

The gene calls are TRBV20-1 and TRBJ2-4, with D perhaps TRBD1 or TRBD2 (5 bases each). Matching the DNA end better, TRBJ2-7 makes the J call doubtful. The CDR3 is 14 residues long. Germline-derived CDR1 and CDR2 are DFQATT and SNEGSKA (reference sequence). The CDR3 loop reads CSATGRADLYEQYF. In nucleotides, the CDR3 is TGCAGTGCCACGGGACGAGCGGACCTCTACGAGCAGTACTTC.

The chain carries TRBV7-2 and TRBJ1-6; D gene uncertain. The CDR3 contains 12 residues. Trimming pared 5 bases from V and 11 bases from J, leaving 10 bases between. CDR1 and CDR2 from the germline V gene are SGHTA and FQGNSA. In nucleotides, the CDR3 is TGTGCCAGCAGCGAGATTGTAACACCCCTCCACTTT. Amino acids: CASSEIVTPLHF.

The V gene is TRBV7-2, the J gene TRBJ2-7; weak D call: TRBD2 (6 bases). This CDR3 contains 13 residues. V was clipped by 5 bases and J by 6 bases, with 14 bases between them. CDR1 SGHTA and CDR2 FQGNSA come from the germline V gene. The CDR3 is CASSGTRRGEQYF. CDR3 sequence (DNA): TGTGCCAGCAGCGGGACCCGGAGGGGCGAGCAGTACTTC.

The gene calls are TRBV20-1 and TRBJ2-1; D might be TRBD1 (5 bases). Trimming removed 3 bases from V and 7 bases from J, with 13 bases in between. Germline lookup yields CDR1 DFQATT and CDR2 SNEGSKA (reference sequence). The length of the CDR3 is 13 residues. CDR3 residues: CSARGPARNEQFF. CDR3 DNA sequence: TGCAGTGCTAGGGGGCCAGCGCGGAATGAGCAGTTCTTC.

J is TRBJ1-6 and V is TRBV5-1, with D maybe TRBD1 (6 bases). There are 14 residues in the CDR3. Per the germline V gene, CDR1 is SGHRS and CDR2 is YFSETQ. V was shortened by 4 bases and J by 7 bases, with 12 bases between the two germline ends. CDR3 sequence: CASSRTDGNSPLHF. The CDR3 bases are TGCGCCAGCAGCCGGACAGATGGGAATTCACCCCTCCACTTT.

The chain recombines TRBV5-1 with TRBJ1-1; D is possibly TRBD1 (6 bases). V was shortened by 8 bases and J by 4 bases, with 15 bases between the two germline ends. CDR1 is SGHRS, CDR2 YFSETQ, per germline. This CDR3 spans 13 amino acids. The CDR3 nucleotides are TGCGCCAGTAACAGGGAGGGAAGCACTGAAGCTTTCTTT. Amino acids: CASNREGSTEAFF.

The V gene is TRBV4-1, the J gene TRBJ2-3; 11 bases align to TRBD2. Germline V lookup: CDR1 MGHRA, CDR2 YSYEKL. V shed 1 base, J shed 1 base, and the junction held 1 base outside the gene matches. This CDR3 is built from 16 residues. For the CDR3, the DNA is TGCGCCAGCAGCCAAGCGACTAGCGGGGGCACAGATACGCAGTATTTT. Its translation is CASSQATSGGTDTQYF.

The V gene is TRBV20-1, the J gene TRBJ2-2, with D tentatively TRBD1 (7 bases). V lost 6 bases to trimming and J lost 5 bases, with 16 bases between them. This CDR3 has 14 amino acids. The germline CDR1 and CDR2 sequences are DFQATT and SNEGSKA (reference sequence). The CDR3 here is CSAGGQRMTGELFF. The CDR3 DNA reads TGCAGTGCGGGGGGACAGAGAATGACCGGGGAGCTGTTTTTT.

The CDR3 coding sequence is TGTGCCAGCGGCGGGGGTGGGGGAGCACGAAATGAGCAGTTCTTC. Translated, it gives CASGGGGGARNEQFF. The chain links TRBV7-2 to TRBJ2-1, with 7 positions matching TRBD2. CDR1 is SGHTA, CDR2 FQGNSA, per germline. With 8 bases clipped from V and 7 bases from J, the junction kept 14 bases outside the gene matches. CDR3 length: 15 residues.

This rearrangement joins TRBV4-2 to TRBJ1-5; D is uncertain. This CDR3 comprises 16 residues. The germline V and J ends were trimmed by 1 base and 5 bases, with 15 bases remaining between them. Germline-derived CDR1 and CDR2 are LGHNA and YNFKEQ. CDR3: CASSQVDAGGYQPQHF. CDR3 DNA sequence: TGTGCCAGCAGCCAAGTTGATGCGGGCGGGTATCAGCCCCAGCATTTT.

The rearrangement joins TRBV12-3 or TRBV12-4 to TRBJ2-3, with a possible D match to TRBD2 (6 bases). V lost 5 bases and J lost 5, with 14 bases in between. CDR3 length equals 14 residues. This chain's CDR3 is CASSRTWGGDTQYF. The CDR3 DNA is TGTGCCAGCAGTCGGACCTGGGGAGGAGATACGCAGTATTTT.